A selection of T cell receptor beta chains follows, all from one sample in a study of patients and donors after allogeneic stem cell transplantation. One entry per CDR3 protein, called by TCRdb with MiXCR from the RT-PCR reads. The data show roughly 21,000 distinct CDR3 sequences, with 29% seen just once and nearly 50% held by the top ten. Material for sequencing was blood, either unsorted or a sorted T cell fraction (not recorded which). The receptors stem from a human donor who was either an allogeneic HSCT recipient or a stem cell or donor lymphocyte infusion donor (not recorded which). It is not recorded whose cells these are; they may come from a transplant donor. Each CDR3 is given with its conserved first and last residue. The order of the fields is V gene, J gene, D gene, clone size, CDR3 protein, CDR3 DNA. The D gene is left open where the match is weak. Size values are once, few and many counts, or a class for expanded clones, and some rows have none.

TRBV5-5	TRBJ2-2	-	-	CASSYRTETGELFF	TGTGCCAGCAGCTACCGGACAGAGACCGGGGAGCTGTTTTTT
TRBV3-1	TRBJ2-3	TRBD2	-	CASSSRLAGVDTQYF	TGTGCCAGCAGCTCCCGGCTAGCGGGGGTAGATACGCAGTATTTT
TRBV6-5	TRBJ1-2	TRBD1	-	CASSSTGIYGYTF	TGTGCCAGCAGTTCGACAGGGATCTATGGCTACACCTTC
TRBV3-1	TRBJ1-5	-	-	CASSHRSNQPQHF	TGTGCCAGCAGCCATCGTAGCAATCAGCCCCAGCATTTT
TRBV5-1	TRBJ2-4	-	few	CASSDHLRGGGAKNIQYF	TGCGCCAGCAGCGACCACCTTAGGGGCGGAGGGGCCAAAAACATTCAGTACTTC
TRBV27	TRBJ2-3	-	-	CASSWQGYTDTQYF	TGTGCCAGCAGTTGGCAGGGTTACACAGATACGCAGTATTTT
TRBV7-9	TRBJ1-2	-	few	CASSTTGVYGYTF	TGTGCCAGCAGCACCACAGGTGTCTATGGCTACACCTTC
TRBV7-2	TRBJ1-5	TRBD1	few	CASSRGAGGNQPQHF	TGTGCCAGCAGTCGAGGGGCAGGGGGAAATCAGCCCCAGCATTTT
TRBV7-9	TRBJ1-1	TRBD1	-	CASSLRLAGQFPEAFF	TGTGCCAGCAGCCTGCGGCTAGCGGGACAGTTCCCTGAAGCTTTCTTT
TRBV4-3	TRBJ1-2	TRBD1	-	CASSQTPGGPIYGYTF	TGCGCCAGCAGCCAGACCCCAGGGGGCCCCATATATGGCTACACCTTC